This record covers a single T cell receptor beta chain. The antigen is not known. This record belongs to a study of post-analysis software for immune sequencing data. Study as a whole: Patients had relapsing-remitting, secondary progressive or progressive-relapsing multiple sclerosis; some lacked subtype.

CDR1 is SGHRS, CDR2 YFSETQ, per germline. Trimming stripped 4 bases from V and 4 bases from J, with 14 bases between. This CDR3 contains 14 residues. Study findings and constraints: Patients carried a handful of TRBV segments more frequently than controls did, and TRBV5-6, TRBV5-1 and TRBV20-1 were among them. F-measure co-clustering was strong for batch-matched samples.

Unique molecular identifiers featured in each of the TCR beta cDNA libraries. With about 0.95 to 11 million T cells as the source, a few hundred thousand cDNA molecules resulted. From the PCR reads, TCRdb called clonotypes with MiXCR, one entry per CDR3 protein. The sample lists 430,000 or so distinct CDR3 sequences, over 30% occurring once. The rearrangement links TRBV5-1 to TRBJ1-2; a possible D gene is TRBD1 (6 bases). This receptor was taken from a girl under 10 years old with multiple sclerosis. Sequenced input: blood. The CDR3 loop is CASSDGQTSYGYTF. Written as DNA, the CDR3 is TGCGCCAGCAGCGATGGACAGACTAGCTATGGCTACACCTTC.